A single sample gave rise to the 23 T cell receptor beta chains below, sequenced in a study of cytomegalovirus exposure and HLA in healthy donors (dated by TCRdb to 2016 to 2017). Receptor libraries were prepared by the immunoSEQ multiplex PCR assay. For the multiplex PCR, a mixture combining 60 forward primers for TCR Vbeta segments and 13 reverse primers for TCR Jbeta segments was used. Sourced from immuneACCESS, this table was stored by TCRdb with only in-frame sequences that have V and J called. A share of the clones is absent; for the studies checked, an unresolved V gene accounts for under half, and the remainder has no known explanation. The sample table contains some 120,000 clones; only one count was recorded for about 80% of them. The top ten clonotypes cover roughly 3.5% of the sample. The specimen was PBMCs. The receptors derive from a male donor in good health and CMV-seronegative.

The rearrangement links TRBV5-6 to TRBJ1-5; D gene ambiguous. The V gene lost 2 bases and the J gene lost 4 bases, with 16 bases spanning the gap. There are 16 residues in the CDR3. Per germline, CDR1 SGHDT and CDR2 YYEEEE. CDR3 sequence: CASSFGSGGTNQPQHF. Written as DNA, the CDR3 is TGTGCCAGCAGCTTCGGATCGGGTGGTACAAATCAGCCCCAGCATTTT.

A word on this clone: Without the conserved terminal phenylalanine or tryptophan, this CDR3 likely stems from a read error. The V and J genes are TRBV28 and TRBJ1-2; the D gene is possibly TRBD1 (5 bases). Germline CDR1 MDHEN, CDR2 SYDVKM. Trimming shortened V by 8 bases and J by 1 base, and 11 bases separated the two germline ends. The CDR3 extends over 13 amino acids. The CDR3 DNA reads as TGTGCCAGCGTCGACGGGGGTAACTATGGCTACACCCTC. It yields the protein CASVDGGNYGYTL.

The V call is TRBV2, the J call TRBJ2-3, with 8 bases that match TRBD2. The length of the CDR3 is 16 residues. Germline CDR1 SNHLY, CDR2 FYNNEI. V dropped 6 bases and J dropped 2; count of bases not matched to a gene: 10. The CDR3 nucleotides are TGTGCCAGCAGAGAGGACAGCGGGAGAGCCACAGATACGCAGTATTTT. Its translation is CASREDSGRATDTQYF. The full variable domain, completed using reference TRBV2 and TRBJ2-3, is EPEVTQTPSHQVTQMGQEVILRCVPISNHLYFYWYRQILGQKVEFLVSFYNNEISEKSEIFDDQFSVERPDGSNFTLKIRSTKLEDSAMYFCASREDSGRATDTQYFGPGTRLTVL.

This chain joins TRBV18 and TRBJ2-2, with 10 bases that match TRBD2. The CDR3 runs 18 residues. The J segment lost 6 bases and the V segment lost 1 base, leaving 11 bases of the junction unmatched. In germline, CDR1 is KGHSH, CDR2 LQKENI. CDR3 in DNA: TGTGCCAGCTCACCACGGGAAACTAGCGGGACGCGGGCCGGGGAGCTGTTTTTT. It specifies CASSPRETSGTRAGELFF.

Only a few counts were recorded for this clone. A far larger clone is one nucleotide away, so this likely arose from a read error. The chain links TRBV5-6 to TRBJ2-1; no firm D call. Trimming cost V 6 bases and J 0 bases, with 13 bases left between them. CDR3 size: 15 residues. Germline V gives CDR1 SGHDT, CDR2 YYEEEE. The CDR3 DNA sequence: TGTGCCAGCACCCGCACAGAGAGCTCCTACAATGAGCAGTTCTTC. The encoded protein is CASTRTESSYNEQFF. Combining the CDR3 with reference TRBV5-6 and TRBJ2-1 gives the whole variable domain DAGVTQSPTHLIKTRGQQVTLRCSPKSGHDTVSWYQQALGQGPQFIFQYYEEEERQRGNFPDRFSGHQFPNYSSELNVNALLLGDSALYLCASTRTESSYNEQFFGPGTRLTVL.

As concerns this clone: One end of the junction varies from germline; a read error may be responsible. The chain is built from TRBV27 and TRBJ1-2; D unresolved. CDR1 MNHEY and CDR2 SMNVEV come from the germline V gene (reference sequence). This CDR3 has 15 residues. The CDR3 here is CASSLSPGRYNGYTF. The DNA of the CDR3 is TGTGCCAGCAGCTTATCCCCAGGCAGGTATAATGGCTACACCTTC.

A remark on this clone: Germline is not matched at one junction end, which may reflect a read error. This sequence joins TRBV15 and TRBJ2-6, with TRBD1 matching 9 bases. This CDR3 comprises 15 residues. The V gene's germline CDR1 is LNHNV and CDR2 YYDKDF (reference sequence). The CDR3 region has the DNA TGTGCCACCAGCAGAGATGGGACAGGGACCAACGGCCTGACTTTC. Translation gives CATSRDGTGTNGLTF.

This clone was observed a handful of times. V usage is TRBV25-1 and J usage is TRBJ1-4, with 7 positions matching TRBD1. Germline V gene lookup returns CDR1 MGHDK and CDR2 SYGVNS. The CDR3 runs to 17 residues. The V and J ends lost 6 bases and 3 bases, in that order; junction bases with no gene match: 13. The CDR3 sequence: CASSHTSGTEPNEKLFF. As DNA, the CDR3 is TGTGCCAGCAGCCACACGTCCGGGACAGAACCTAATGAAAAACTGTTTTTT.

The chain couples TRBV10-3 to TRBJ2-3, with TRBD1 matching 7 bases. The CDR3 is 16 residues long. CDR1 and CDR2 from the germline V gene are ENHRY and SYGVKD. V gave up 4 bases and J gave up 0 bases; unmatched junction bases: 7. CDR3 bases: TGTGCCATCAGTGGAGAGACAGGGCCGAGCACAGATACGCAGTATTTT. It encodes CAISGETGPSTDTQYF.

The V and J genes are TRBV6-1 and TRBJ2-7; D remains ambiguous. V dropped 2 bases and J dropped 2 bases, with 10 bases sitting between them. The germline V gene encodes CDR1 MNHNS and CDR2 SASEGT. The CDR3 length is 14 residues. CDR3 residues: CASSELYRTYEQYF. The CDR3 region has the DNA TGTGCCAGCAGTGAACTATACAGAACCTACGAGCAGTACTTC.

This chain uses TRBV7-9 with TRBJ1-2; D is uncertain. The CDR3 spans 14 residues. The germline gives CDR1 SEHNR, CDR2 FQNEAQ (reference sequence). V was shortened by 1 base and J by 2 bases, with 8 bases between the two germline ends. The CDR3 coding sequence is TGTGCCAGCAGCTTAGGGCAACCCAACTATGGCTACACCTTC. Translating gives CASSLGQPNYGYTF.

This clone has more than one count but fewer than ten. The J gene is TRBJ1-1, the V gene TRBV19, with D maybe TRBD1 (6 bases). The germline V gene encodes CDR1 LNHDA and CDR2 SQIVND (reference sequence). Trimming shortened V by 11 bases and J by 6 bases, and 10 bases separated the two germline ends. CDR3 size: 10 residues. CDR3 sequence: CAARGSEAFF. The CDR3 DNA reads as TGTGCCGCCAGGGGTTCTGAAGCTTTCTTT.

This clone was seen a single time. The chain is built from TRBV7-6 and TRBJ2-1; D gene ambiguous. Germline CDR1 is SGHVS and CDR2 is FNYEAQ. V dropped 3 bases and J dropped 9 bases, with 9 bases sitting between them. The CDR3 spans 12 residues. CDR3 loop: CASSLGDLEQFF. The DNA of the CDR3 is TGTGCCAGCAGCTTGGGCGATCTTGAGCAGTTCTTC.

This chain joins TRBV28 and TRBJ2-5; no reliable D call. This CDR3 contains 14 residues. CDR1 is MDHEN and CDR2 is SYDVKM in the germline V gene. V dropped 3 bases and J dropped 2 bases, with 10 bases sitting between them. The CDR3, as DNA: TGTGCCAGCAGTTTTTGGGCAGATCAAGAGACCCAGTACTTC. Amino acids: CASSFWADQETQYF.

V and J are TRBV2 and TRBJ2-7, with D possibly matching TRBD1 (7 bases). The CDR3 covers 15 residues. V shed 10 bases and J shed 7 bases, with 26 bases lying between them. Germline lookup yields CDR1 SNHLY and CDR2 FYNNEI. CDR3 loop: CAIQVRRGPILEQYF. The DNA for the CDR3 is TGTGCCATCCAGGTCCGGAGGGGGCCGATCTTAGAGCAGTACTTC. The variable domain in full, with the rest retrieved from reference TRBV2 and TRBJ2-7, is EPEVTQTPSHQVTQMGQEVILRCVPISNHLYFYWYRQILGQKVEFLVSFYNNEISEKSEIFDDQFSVERPDGSNFTLKIRSTKLEDSAMYFCAIQVRRGPILEQYFGPGTRLTVT.

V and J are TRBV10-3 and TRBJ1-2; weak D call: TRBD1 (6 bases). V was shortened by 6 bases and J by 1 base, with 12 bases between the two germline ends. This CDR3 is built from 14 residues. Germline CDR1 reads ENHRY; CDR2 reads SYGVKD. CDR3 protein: CAIRMDSVNYGYTF. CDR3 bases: TGTGCCATCAGGATGGACAGCGTTAACTATGGCTACACCTTC.

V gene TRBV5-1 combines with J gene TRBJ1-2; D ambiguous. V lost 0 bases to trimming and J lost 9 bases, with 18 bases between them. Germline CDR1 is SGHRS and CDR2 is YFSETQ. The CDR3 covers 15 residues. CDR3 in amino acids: CASSLAGNVEDRYTF. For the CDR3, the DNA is TGCGCCAGCAGCTTGGCAGGCAATGTGGAAGATCGCTACACCTTC. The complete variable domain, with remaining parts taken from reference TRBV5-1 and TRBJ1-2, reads KAGVTQTPRYLIKTRGQQVTLSCSPISGHRSVSWYQQTPGQGLQFLFEYFSETQRNKGNFPGRFSGRQFSNSRSEMNVSTLELGDSALYLCASSLAGNVEDRYTFGSGTRLTVV.

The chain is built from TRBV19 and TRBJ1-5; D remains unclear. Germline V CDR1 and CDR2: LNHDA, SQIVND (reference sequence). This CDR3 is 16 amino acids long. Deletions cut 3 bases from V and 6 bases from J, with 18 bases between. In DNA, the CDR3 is TGTGCCAGTAGTATCCGTGGCGGGGATGCGGGTCAGCCCCAGCATTTT. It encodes CASSIRGGDAGQPQHF.

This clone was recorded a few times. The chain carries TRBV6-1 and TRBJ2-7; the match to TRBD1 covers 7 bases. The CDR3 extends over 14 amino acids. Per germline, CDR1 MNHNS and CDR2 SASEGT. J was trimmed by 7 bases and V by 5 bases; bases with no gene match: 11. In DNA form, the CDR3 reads TGTGCCAGCAGTCCCGGACAGGAGCCGGGGGAGCAGTACTTC. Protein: CASSPGQEPGEQYF.

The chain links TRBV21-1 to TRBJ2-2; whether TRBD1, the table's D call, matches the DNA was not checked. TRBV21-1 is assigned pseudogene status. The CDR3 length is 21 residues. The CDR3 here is CASIPPSYPGTGVLTTGELFF. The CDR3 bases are TGTGCCAGCATCCCTCCTTCTTATCCCGGGACAGGGGTCCTAACCACCGGGGAGCTGTTTTTT.

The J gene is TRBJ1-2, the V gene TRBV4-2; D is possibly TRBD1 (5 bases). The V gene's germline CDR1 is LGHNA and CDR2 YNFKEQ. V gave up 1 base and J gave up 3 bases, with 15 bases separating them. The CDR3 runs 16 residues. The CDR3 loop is CASSQGSRGSDYGYTF. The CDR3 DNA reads TGTGCCAGCAGCCAAGGTTCAAGGGGCTCCGACTATGGCTACACCTTC.

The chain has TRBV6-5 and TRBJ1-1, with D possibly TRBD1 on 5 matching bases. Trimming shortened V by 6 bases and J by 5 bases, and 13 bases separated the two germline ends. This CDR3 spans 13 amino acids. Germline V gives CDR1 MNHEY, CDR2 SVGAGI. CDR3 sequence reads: CASSTGRVTEAFF. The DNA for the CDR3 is TGTGCCAGCAGCACAGGCAGGGTTACTGAAGCTTTCTTT.

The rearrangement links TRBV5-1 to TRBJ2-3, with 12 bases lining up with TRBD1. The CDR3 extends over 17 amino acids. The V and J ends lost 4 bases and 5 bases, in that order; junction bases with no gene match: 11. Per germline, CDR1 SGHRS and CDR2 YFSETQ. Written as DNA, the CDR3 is TGCGCCAGCAGCCGCGTCCCGGGACAGGGGGCGGTAGATACGCAGTATTTT. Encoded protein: CASSRVPGQGAVDTQYF.